One sample yielded the 5 T cell receptor beta chains listed below, sequenced in a study of OX40 agonist ivuxolimab in advanced cancers. The protocol used for the library was the immunoSEQ multiplex PCR assay. Held by TCRdb, this immuneACCESS table contains in-frame sequences only and omits some clones. Under half of the omission traces to an unresolved V gene where checked; the cause of the rest is unknown. The sample data list some 15,000 clones, and approximately 75% of these were observed just once. Jointly, the top ten make up about 32% of the sample. The sequenced sample was CD4+ or CD8+ T cells sorted from blood, obtained in a trial of the OX40 agonist ivuxolimab. The receptor source for this set is an adult with an advanced solid tumor such as melanoma, head and neck, liver or kidney cancer.

By share of the sample, this clone is medium-sized. The V call is TRBV10-3, the J call TRBJ2-6; 8 bases fit TRBD1. The V and J ends lost 1 base and 0 bases, in that order; junction bases with no gene match: 14. Germline CDR1 ENHRY, CDR2 SYGVKD. The CDR3 contains 21 residues. The CDR3, as DNA: TGTGCCATCAGTGAGTACAAACCTGGACAGGGTAATAACTCTGGGGCCAACGTCCTGACTTTC. Protein product: CAISEYKPGQGNNSGANVLTF.

The chain employs TRBV7-2 and TRBJ1-3; 9 bases align to TRBD1. The CDR3 is made up of 15 amino acids. Germline V gene data show CDR1 as SGHTA and CDR2 as FQGNSA. V was clipped by 1 base and J by 2 bases; unmatched bases: 0. CDR3 sequence reads: CASSLGTGAGNTIYF. DNA for the CDR3: TGTGCCAGCAGCTTAGGGACAGGGGCTGGAAACACCATATATTTT. Using reference TRBV7-2 and TRBJ1-3 for the parts outside the CDR3, the full variable domain is GAGVSQSPSNKVTEKGKDVELRCDPISGHTALYWYRQSLGQGLEFLIYFQGNSAPDKSGLPSDRFSAERTGGSVSTLTIQRTQQEDSAVYLCASSLGTGAGNTIYFGEGSWLTVV.

The gene calls are TRBV6-5 and TRBJ2-7; TRBD2 might be the D (5 bases). The CDR3 consists of 13 residues. CDR1 MNHEY and CDR2 SVGAGI come from the germline V gene. V was cut by 2 bases and J by 5 bases, with 10 bases left in between. The CDR3 loop is CASSYGSYDEQYF. The DNA for the CDR3 is TGTGCCAGCAGTTACGGGAGTTATGACGAGCAGTACTTC.

The gene calls are TRBV5-8 and TRBJ2-3; 8 nucleotides line up with TRBD1. Germline CDR1 reads SGHTS; CDR2 reads YDEGEE. The CDR3 runs to 13 residues. V was pared by 4 bases and J by 5 bases, with 3 bases of the junction left unmatched. The CDR3 spells CASSADRGDTQYF. Here the CDR3 DNA reads TGTGCCAGCAGCGCAGACAGGGGAGATACGCAGTATTTT. Full variable domain (outside the CDR3, taken from reference TRBV5-8 and TRBJ2-3): EAGVTQSPTHLIKTRGQQATLRCSPISGHTSVYWYQQALGLGLQFLLWYDEGEERNRGNFPPRFSGRQFPNYSSELNVNALELEDSALYLCASSADRGDTQYFGPGTRLTVL.

This sequence joins TRBV6-1 and TRBJ2-5, with D tentatively TRBD1 or TRBD2 (5 bases each). Trimming took 2 bases from V and 1 from J, leaving 11 bases between them. Germline V gene data show CDR1 as MNHNS and CDR2 as SASEGT. The CDR3 has 15 amino acids. CDR3 region: CASSEQVGGQETQYF. The CDR3 DNA follows: TGTGCCAGCAGTGAACAGGTTGGGGGCCAAGAGACCCAGTACTTC.